This T cell receptor (beta chain) was sequenced for a study of cytomegalovirus exposure and HLA in healthy donors. Study observations and caveats: Exclusion as indistinguishable affected some V segments, including TRBV6-2 and TRBV6-3.

CDR3 length equals 15 residues. Losses at the gene ends were 3 bases for V and 0 bases for J; bases not matched to a gene: 0. Germline V gene lookup returns CDR1 SGHAT and CDR2 FQNNGV. The PCR contained 60 Vbeta and 13 Jbeta primers. Profiled with immunoSEQ multiplex PCR; TCRdb holds only in-frame clones, not every one. In all, the sample yields around 150,000 clones. A note on this clone: What it binds is not known.

Sample: PBMCs. This clonotype originated in a man younger than 45 in good health and CMV-seronegative. The genes are TRBV11-2 and TRBJ2-1, with 9 bases fitting TRBD1. CDR3 sequence reads: CASSLTGGSYNEQFF. CDR3 DNA: TGTGCCAGCAGCTTGACAGGGGGCTCCTACAATGAGCAGTTCTTC.